Listed here are 18 T cell receptor beta chains from one sample, sequenced in a study of blood T cells in healthy people across ages. Sample-barcoded 5' priming and a J-beta primer mix drove a second PCR of about 6 to 12 cycles. One entry per CDR3 protein, called by TCRdb with MiXCR from the 5' RACE reads. Of about 900,000 distinct CDR3 sequences listed, under 80% were seen once; the top ten hold about 27%. Sequencing used blood. These TCRs come from a man aged 25 to 40 in good health.

The V and J genes are TRBV7-2 and TRBJ1-2; D gene unclear. The ends were cut back, 4 bases at V and 7 bases at J, with 16 bases in the middle. The CDR3 has 14 amino acids. CDR1 is SGHTA, CDR2 FQGNSA, per germline. CDR3 DNA sequence: TGTGCCAGCAGCTCCACAACAGATCGTGGTGGCTACACCTTC. Its translation: CASSSTTDRGGYTF.

V is TRBV2 and J is TRBJ2-5; 11 bases are shared with TRBD2. The CDR3 totals 13 residues. The germline CDR1 and CDR2 sequences are SNHLY and FYNNEI. Trimming cost V 7 bases and J 4 bases; bases outside gene matches: 2. The CDR3 here is CASTGTSGETQYF. The CDR3 DNA is TGTGCCAGCACTGGGACTAGCGGAGAGACCCAGTACTTC.

This chain links TRBV4-3 with TRBJ2-7, with 11 bases lining up with TRBD2. V gave up 0 bases and J gave up 2 bases; unmatched junction bases: 9. The CDR3 totals 18 residues. Germline V gene data show CDR1 as LGHNA and CDR2 as YSLEER. The CDR3 sequence is CASSQEPPSGGLTYEQYF. CDR3 sequence (DNA): TGCGCCAGCAGCCAAGAACCCCCTAGCGGGGGGCTAACCTACGAGCAGTACTTC.

This clonotype has only a few counts. The V and J genes are TRBV2 and TRBJ2-5, with TRBD2 matching over 12 bases. Germline V gene sequence: CDR1 SNHLY, CDR2 FYNNEI. Germline trimming cut 7 bases from V and 6 bases from J; bases unmatched to any gene: 3. This CDR3 spans 13 amino acids. CDR3 sequence reads: CASMTSGGQTQYF. The CDR3 DNA sequence: TGTGCCAGCATGACTAGCGGGGGTCAGACCCAGTACTTC.

This clonotype came up a few times. This rearrangement joins TRBV4-3 to TRBJ2-1; 12 nucleotides match TRBD2. The CDR3 extends over 17 amino acids. The germline CDR1 and CDR2 sequences are LGHNA and YSLEER. The V and J ends lost 0 bases and 4 bases, in that order; junction bases with no gene match: 4. CDR3: CASSQDGLAGRYNEQFF. The CDR3, as DNA: TGCGCCAGCAGCCAAGACGGACTAGCGGGGAGATACAATGAGCAGTTCTTC.

As to this clonotype: The junction departs from germline at one end; a sequencing error may be responsible. The chain employs TRBV7-3 and TRBJ2-5, with a weak D call TRBD1 (6 bases). The CDR3 consists of 14 residues. CDR1 is SGHTA and CDR2 is FQGTGA in the germline V gene. The CDR3 here is CASSLTGTSPTQYF. DNA for the CDR3: TGTGCCAGCAGCCTAACCGGGACATCGCCGACCCAGTACTTC.

A few counts support this clonotype. The chain carries TRBV11-2 and TRBJ2-3, with 9 bases identical to TRBD1. This CDR3 spans 16 amino acids. Germline V gene data show CDR1 as SGHAT and CDR2 as FQNNGV. Losses at the gene ends were 4 bases for V and 3 bases for J; bases not matched to a gene: 8. The CDR3 spells CASSSGPTGGTDTQYF. CDR3 nucleotides: TGTGCCAGCAGCTCCGGGCCGACAGGGGGGACAGATACGCAGTATTTT.

V usage is TRBV15 and J usage is TRBJ1-1, with 7 bases aligning to TRBD1. The CDR3 is 15 residues long. The germline gives CDR1 LNHNV, CDR2 YYDKDF (reference sequence). The J segment lost 4 bases and the V segment lost 4 bases, leaving 9 bases of the junction unmatched. The CDR3 DNA follows: TGTGCCACCAGCACAAGGGGGCAGGGGTTCACTGAAGCTTTCTTT. Amino acid sequence: CATSTRGQGFTEAFF.

The chain uses TRBV29-1 and TRBJ1-6; no clear D gene. V was shortened by 4 bases and J by 6 bases, with 10 bases between the two germline ends. This CDR3 is 13 amino acids long. CDR1 and CDR2 (germline): SQVTM, ANQGSEA. The CDR3 spells CSVADRFNSPLHF. The CDR3 nucleotides read TGCAGCGTTGCCGACCGGTTTAATTCACCCCTCCACTTT.

The chain has TRBV7-9 and TRBJ2-5; the match to TRBD1 covers 7 bases. The J call could be wrong; TRBJ2-7 is a better fit for the DNA end. The germline gives CDR1 SEHNR, CDR2 FQNEAQ (reference sequence). This CDR3 comprises 17 residues. The CDR3 protein is CASSLGTGVYRSYEQYF. The CDR3, as DNA: TGTGCCAGCAGCTTAGGGACAGGCGTATATCGGTCCTACGAGCAGTACTTC.

The J gene is TRBJ1-2, the V gene TRBV5-6; no reliable D call. The CDR3 extends over 12 amino acids. In germline, CDR1 is SGHDT, CDR2 YYEEEE. V dropped 6 bases and J dropped 4 bases, with 10 bases sitting between them. The chain's CDR3 is CASTSEGYGYTF. CDR3 coding DNA: TGTGCCAGCACCTCGGAGGGCTATGGCTACACCTTC.

V is TRBV25-1 and J is TRBJ2-6; D may match TRBD1 or TRBD2 (5 bases each). In germline, CDR1 is MGHDK, CDR2 SYGVNS. Trimming shortened V by 2 bases and J by 4 bases, and 9 bases separated the two germline ends. The CDR3 covers 15 residues. DNA for the CDR3: TGTGCCAGCAGTGAAGCTGGGACCGGGGCCAACGTCCTGACTTTC. Residues: CASSEAGTGANVLTF.

The table lists this clonotype with many counts. The rearrangement links TRBV7-2 to TRBJ2-6; TRBD1 or TRBD2 may be the D gene (5 bases each). Germline V gene data show CDR1 as SGHTA and CDR2 as FQGNSA. The CDR3 sequence is 15 residues long. The V gene lost 2 bases and the J gene lost 4 bases, with 9 bases spanning the gap. CDR3 sequence: CASSLLGEGANVLTF. In DNA form, the CDR3 reads TGTGCCAGCAGCTTATTAGGGGAGGGGGCCAACGTCCTGACTTTC.

The rearrangement joins TRBV7-8 to TRBJ2-1, with 12 bases that match TRBD1. With the DNA end fitting TRBJ2-7 better, the J assignment may be wrong. The CDR3 consists of 16 residues. Germline CDR1 and CDR2: SGHVS and FQNEAQ. The CDR3 is CASSWDRGPTYNEQYF. The CDR3 region has the DNA TGTGCCAGCAGCTGGGACAGGGGGCCCACCTACAATGAGCAGTACTTC.

The chain carries TRBV12-3 or TRBV12-4 and TRBJ2-3; no definite D call. The CDR3 sequence is 12 residues long. V was shortened by 5 bases and J by 5 bases, with 8 bases between the two germline ends. The DNA of the CDR3 is TGTGCCAGCAGTCAAACTCGAGATACGCAGTATTTT. This encodes CASSQTRDTQYF.

The V and J genes are TRBV6-2 or TRBV6-3 and TRBJ2-3; the match to TRBD1 covers 10 bases. Germline CDR1 is MNHEY and CDR2 is SVGEGT. There are 13 residues in the CDR3. V trimming: 7 bases; J trimming: 4 bases; junction bases outside the gene matches: 2. CDR3 DNA sequence: TGTGCCAGCACCGGACAGGGGGCAGATACGCAGTATTTT. It specifies CASTGQGADTQYF.

This clonotype has more than one count but fewer than ten. Here the CDR3 reads CASSRGGMGNYEQYF. CDR3 DNA sequence: TGTGCCAGCAGCAGAGGGGGGATGGGGAACTACGAGCAGTACTTC. V usage is TRBV28 and J usage is TRBJ2-7; the D call may be TRBD1 or TRBD2 (6 bases each). Trimming cost V 6 bases and J 3 bases, with 18 bases left between them. This CDR3 is built from 15 residues. CDR1 and CDR2 from the germline V gene are MDHEN and SYDVKM.

The chain uses TRBV12-3 or TRBV12-4 and TRBJ2-5; TRBD1 aligns across 7 bases. V was clipped by 3 bases and J by 5 bases; unmatched bases: 9. The CDR3 has 15 amino acids. In DNA form, the CDR3 reads TGTGCCAGCAGTTTCCGATTAGGGGGCACGGAGACCCAGTACTTC. It encodes CASSFRLGGTETQYF.